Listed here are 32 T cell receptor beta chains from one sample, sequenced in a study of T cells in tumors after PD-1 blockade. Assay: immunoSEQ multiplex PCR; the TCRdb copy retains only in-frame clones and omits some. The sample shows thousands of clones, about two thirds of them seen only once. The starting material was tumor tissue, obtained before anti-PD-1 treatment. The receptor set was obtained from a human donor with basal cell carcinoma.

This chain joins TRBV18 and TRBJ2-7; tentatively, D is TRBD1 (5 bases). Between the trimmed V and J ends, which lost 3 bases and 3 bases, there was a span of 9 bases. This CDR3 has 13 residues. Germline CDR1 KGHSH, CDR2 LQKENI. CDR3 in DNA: TGTGCCAGCTCACCCAAGGGGAACTACGAGCAGTACTTC. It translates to CASSPKGNYEQYF.

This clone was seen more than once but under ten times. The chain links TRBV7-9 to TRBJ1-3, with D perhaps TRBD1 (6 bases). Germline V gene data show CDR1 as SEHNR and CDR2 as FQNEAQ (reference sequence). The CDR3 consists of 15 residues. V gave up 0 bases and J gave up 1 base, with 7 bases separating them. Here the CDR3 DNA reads TGTGCCAGCAGCTTAGCAGGGGGATCTGGAAACACCATATATTTT. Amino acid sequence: CASSLAGGSGNTIYF.

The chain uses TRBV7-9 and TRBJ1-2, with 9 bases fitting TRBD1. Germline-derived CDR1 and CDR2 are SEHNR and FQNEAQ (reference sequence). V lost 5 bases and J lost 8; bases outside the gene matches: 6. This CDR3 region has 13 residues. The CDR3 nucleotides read TGTGCCAGCAGCAAAACAGGGGGCGGCGGCTACACCTTC. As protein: CASSKTGGGGYTF.

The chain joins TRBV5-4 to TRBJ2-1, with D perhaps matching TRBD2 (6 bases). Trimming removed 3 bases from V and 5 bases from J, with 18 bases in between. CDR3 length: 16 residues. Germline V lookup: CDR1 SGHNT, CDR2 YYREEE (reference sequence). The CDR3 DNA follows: TGTGCCAGCAGCTCGACGCTAGCGCAGCCGGACAATGAGCAGTTCTTC. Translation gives CASSSTLAQPDNEQFF.

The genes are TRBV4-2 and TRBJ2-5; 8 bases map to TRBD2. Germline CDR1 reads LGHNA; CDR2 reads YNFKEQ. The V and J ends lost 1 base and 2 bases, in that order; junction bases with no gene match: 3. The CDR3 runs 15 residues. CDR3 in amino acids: CASSQGTSGQETQYF. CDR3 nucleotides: TGTGCCAGCAGCCAAGGTACTAGCGGACAAGAGACCCAGTACTTC.

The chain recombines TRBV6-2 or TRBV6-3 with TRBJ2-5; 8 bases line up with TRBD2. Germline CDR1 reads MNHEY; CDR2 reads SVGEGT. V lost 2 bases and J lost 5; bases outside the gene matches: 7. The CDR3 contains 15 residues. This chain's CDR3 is CASSYPIAGSETQYF. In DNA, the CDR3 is TGTGCCAGCAGTTACCCAATAGCGGGGTCGGAGACCCAGTACTTC.

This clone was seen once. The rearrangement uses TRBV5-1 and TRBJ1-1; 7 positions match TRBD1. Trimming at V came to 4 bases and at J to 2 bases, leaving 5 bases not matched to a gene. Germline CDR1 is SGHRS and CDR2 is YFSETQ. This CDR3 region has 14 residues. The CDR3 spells CASSATGPNTEAFF. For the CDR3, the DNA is TGCGCCAGCAGCGCGACAGGGCCCAACACTGAAGCTTTCTTT.

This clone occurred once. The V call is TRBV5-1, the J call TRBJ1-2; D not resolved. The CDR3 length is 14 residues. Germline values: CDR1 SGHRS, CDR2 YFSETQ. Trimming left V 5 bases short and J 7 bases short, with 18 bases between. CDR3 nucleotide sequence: TGCGCCAGCAGTCAAGCCTTCGAACTCCGTGGCTACACCTTC. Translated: CASSQAFELRGYTF. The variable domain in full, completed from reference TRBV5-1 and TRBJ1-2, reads KAGVTQTPRYLIKTRGQQVTLSCSPISGHRSVSWYQQTPGQGLQFLFEYFSETQRNKGNFPGRFSGRQFSNSRSEMNVSTLELGDSALYLCASSQAFELRGYTFGSGTRLTVV.

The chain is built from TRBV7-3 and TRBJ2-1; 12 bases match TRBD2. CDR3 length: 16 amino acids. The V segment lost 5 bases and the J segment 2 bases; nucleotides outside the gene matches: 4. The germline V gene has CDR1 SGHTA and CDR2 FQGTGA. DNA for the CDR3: TGTGCCAGCAGCGCTAGCGGGGGGGTTACCTACAATGAGCAGTTCTTC. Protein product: CASSASGGVTYNEQFF.

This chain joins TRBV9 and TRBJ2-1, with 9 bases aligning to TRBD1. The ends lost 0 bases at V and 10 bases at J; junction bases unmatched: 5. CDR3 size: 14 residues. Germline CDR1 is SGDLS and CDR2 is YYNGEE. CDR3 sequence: CASSVEGQGYEQFF. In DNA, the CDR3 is TGTGCCAGCAGCGTAGAAGGACAGGGGTACGAGCAGTTCTTC.

As DNA, the CDR3 is TGTGCCACCAGACTCCAGGGGGCAAGCAATCAGCCCCAGCATTTT. Protein sequence: CATRLQGASNQPQHF. The rearrangement joins TRBV15 to TRBJ1-5; TRBD1 matches at 8 bases. The CDR3 runs 15 residues. The J segment lost 1 base and the V segment lost 6 bases, leaving 5 bases of the junction unmatched. The germline CDR1 and CDR2 sequences are LNHNV and YYDKDF (reference sequence).

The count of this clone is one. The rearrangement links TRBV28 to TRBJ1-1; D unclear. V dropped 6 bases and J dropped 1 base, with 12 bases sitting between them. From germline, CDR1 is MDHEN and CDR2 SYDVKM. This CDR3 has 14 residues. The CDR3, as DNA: TGTGCCAGCAGAGCAGGAAATTCGAACACTGAAGCTTTCTTT. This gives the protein CASRAGNSNTEAFF.

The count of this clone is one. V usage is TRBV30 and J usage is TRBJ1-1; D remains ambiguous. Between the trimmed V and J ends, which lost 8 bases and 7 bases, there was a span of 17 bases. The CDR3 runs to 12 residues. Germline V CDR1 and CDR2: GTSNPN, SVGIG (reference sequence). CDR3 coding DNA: TGTGCCAGACTAGCGCAGTCTAATGAAGCTTTCTTT. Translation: CARLAQSNEAFF.

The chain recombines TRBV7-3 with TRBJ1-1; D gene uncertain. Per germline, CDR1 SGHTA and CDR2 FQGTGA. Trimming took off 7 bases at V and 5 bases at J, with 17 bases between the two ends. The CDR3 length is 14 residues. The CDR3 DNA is TGTGCCAGCAAGTTGTCAGGTCTTGGGACTGAAGCTTTCTTT. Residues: CASKLSGLGTEAFF.

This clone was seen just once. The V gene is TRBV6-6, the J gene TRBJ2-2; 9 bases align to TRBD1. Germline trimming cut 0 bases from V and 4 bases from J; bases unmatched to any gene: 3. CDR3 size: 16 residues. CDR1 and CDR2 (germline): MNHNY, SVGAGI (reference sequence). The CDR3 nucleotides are TGTGCCAGCAGTTACTCTGGGACAGGGACCACCGGGGAGCTGTTTTTT. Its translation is CASSYSGTGTTGELFF.

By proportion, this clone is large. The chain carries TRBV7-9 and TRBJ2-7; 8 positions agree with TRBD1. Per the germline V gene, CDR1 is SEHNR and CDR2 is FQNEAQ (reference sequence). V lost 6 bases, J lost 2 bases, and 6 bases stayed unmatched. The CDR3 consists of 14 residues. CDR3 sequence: CASSGTGYTYEQYF. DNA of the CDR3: TGTGCCAGCAGTGGGACAGGCTATACCTACGAGCAGTACTTC.

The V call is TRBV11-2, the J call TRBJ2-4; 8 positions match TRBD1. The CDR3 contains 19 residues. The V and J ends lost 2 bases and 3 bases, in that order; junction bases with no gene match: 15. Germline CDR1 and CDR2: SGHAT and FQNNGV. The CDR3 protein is CASSLISIGQGLVKNIQYF. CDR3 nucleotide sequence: TGTGCCAGCAGCTTAATAAGCATCGGACAGGGTTTAGTCAAAAACATTCAGTACTTC.

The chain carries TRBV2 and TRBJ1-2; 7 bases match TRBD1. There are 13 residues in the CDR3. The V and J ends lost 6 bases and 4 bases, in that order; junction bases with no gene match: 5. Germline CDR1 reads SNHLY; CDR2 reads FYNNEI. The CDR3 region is CASRAGQSYGYTF. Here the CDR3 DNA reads TGTGCCAGCAGGGCGGGACAGAGCTATGGCTACACCTTC.

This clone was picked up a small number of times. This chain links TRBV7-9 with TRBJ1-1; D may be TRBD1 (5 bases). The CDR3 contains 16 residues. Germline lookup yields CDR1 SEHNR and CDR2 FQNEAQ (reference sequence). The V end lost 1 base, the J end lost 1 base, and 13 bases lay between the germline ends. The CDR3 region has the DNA TGTGCCAGCAGCTTAGACTGGGACCAGGGGAACACTGAAGCTTTCTTT. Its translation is CASSLDWDQGNTEAFF.

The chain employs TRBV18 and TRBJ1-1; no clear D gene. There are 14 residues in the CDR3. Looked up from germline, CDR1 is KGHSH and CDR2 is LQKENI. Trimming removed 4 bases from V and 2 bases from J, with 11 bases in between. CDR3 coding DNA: TGTGCCAGCTCACGGAAAGAGTCAAACACTGAAGCTTTCTTT. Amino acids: CASSRKESNTEAFF.

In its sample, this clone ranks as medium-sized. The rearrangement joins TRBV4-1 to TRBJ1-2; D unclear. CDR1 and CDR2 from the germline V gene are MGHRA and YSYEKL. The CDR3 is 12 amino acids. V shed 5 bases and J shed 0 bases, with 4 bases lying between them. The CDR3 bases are TGCGCCAGCAGCGCAGCTAACTATGGCTACACCTTC. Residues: CASSAANYGYTF.

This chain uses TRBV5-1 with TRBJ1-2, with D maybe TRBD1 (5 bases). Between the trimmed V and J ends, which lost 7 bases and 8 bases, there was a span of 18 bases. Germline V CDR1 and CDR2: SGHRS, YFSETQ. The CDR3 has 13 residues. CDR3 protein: CASGPQGPGGYTF. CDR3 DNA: TGCGCCAGCGGCCCTCAGGGTCCTGGGGGCTACACCTTC.

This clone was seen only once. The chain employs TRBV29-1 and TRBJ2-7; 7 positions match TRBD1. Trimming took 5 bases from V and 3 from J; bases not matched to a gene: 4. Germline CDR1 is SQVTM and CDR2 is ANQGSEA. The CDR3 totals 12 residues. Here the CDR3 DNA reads TGCAGCGTTCAGGGGACAGTCTACGAGCAGTACTTC. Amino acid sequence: CSVQGTVYEQYF.

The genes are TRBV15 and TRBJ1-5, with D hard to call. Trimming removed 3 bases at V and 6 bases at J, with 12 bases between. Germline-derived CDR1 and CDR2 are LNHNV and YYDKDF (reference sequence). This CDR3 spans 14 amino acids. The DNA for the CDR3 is TGTGCCACCAGCAGTCTCTGGGATCGTCAGCCCCAGCATTTT. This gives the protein CATSSLWDRQPQHF.

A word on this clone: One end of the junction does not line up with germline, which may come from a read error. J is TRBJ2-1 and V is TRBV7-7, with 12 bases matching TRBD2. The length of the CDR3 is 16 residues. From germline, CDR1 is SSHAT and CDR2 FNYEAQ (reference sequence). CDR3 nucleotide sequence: TGTGCTAGCAGCTTGGGGACTAGCGGGTCGAACAATGAGCAGTTCTTC. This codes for CASSLGTSGSNNEQFF.

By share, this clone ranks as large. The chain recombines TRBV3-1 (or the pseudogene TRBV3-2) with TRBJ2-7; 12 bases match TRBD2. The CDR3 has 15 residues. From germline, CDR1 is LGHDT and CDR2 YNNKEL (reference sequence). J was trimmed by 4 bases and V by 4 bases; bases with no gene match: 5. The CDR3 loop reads CASSPTSGGEYEQYF. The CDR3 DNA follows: TGTGCCAGCAGCCCGACTAGCGGGGGCGAATACGAGCAGTACTTC.

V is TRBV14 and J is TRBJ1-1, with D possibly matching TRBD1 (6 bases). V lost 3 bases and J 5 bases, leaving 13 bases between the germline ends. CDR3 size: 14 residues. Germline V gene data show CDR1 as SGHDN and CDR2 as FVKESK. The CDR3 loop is CASSHRGAGTEAFF. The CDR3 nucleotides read TGTGCCAGCAGCCATCGGGGGGCTGGAACTGAAGCTTTCTTT.

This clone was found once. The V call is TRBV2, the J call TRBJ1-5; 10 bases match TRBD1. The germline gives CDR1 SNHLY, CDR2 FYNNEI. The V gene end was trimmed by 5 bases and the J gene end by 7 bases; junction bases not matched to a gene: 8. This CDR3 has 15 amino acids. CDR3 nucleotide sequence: TGTGCCAGCAGTATAGGACAGGGGGAAGGACAGCCCCAGCATTTT. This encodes CASSIGQGEGQPQHF.

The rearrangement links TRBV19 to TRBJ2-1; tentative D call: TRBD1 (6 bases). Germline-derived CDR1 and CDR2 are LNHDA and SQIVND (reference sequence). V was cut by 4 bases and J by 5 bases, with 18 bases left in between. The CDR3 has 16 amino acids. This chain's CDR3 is CASSRRKQGKNNEQFF. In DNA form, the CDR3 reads TGTGCCAGTAGTAGAAGGAAGCAGGGGAAAAACAATGAGCAGTTCTTC.

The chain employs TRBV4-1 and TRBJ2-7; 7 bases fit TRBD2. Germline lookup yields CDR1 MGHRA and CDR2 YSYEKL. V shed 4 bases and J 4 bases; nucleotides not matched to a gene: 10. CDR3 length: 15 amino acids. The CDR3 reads CASSPQRGDLYEQYF. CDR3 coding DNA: TGCGCCAGCAGCCCGCAGCGGGGCGATCTGTACGAGCAGTACTTC.

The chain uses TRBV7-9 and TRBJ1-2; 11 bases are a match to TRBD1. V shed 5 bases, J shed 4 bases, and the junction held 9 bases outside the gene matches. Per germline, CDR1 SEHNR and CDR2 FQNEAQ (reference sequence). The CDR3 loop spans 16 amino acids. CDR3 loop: CASSGWTGTGGYGYTF. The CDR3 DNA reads TGTGCCAGCAGCGGTTGGACCGGGACAGGGGGCTATGGCTACACCTTC.

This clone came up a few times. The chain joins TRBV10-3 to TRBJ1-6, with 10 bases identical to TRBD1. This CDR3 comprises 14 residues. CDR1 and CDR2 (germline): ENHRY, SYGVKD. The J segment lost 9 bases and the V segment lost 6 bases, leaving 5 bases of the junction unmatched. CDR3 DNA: TGTGCCATCAGCGACGGGACAGGGGCTTCACCCCTCCACTTT. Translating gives CAISDGTGASPLHF.